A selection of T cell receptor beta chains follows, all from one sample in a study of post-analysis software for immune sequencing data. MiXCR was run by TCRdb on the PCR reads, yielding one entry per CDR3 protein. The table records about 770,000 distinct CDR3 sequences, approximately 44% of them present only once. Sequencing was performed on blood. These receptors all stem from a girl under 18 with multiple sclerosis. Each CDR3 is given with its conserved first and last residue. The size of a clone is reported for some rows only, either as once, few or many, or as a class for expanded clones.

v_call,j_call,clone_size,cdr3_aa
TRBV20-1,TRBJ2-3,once,CSATLPGQRETDTQYF
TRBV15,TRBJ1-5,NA,CATSSPGTQPQHF
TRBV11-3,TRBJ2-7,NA,CASSDDRGLLAPYEQYF
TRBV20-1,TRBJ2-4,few,CSARSPVATKNIQYF
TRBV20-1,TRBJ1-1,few,CSASPPGNTEAFF
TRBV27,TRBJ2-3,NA,CASSSPTGSGADTQYF
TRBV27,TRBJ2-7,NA,CASSLPPGTGSGYEQYF
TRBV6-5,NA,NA,CASRGLAGAADEQYF
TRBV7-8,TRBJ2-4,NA,CASSFSPLAAIAKNIQYF
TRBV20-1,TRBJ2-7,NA,CSAGIPVISGSSYEQYF
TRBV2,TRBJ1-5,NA,CASSEANEPQHF
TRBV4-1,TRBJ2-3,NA,CASSQDTASVDTQYF
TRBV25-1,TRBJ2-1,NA,CASSDFGQGRRGKTYNEQFF
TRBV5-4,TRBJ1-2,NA,CASSPDGACYGCTF